These 22 T cell receptor beta chains were all obtained from the same sample, sequenced in a study of blood T cell repertoires in COVID-19. Measured with immunoSEQ multiplex PCR; TCRdb has only the in-frame clones, and not every one. The sample has fewer than 350,000 clones, approximately 81% seen once. Sequencing was carried out using peripheral blood. The receptors originated from a woman between 55 and 75 years old with active or convalescent COVID-19.

CDR3 amino acids: CASTRQGPRTGYTF. The CDR3, as DNA: TGTGCCAGCACCCGACAGGGCCCCAGGACCGGCTACACCTTC. V gene TRBV28 combines with J gene TRBJ1-2; 7 bases are shared with TRBD1. The CDR3 is 14 residues long. The ends lost 7 bases at V and 8 bases at J; junction bases unmatched: 13. Germline loops: CDR1 MDHEN, CDR2 SYDVKM.

The J gene is TRBJ1-6, the V gene TRBV5-8; TRBD1 matches at 10 bases. CDR3 length: 15 residues. Germline V gene lookup returns CDR1 SGHTS and CDR2 YDEGEE. V lost 1 base to trimming and J lost 9 bases; unmatched junction nucleotides: 4. Written as DNA, the CDR3 is TGTGCCAGCAGCTTGAAGGGACAGGGGACTTCACCCCTCCACTTT. As protein: CASSLKGQGTSPLHF.

The chain has TRBV23-1 and TRBJ1-1, with 7 bases that match TRBD1. TRBV23-1 is an ORF, with its function uncertain. CDR3 size: 14 residues. The J segment lost 2 bases and the V segment lost 8 bases, leaving 8 bases of the junction unmatched. CDR3 region: CASPGGPNNTEAFF. CDR3 nucleotide sequence: TGCGCCAGCCCAGGGGGTCCGAACAACACTGAAGCTTTCTTT.

The V and J genes are TRBV7-2 and TRBJ1-6, with 9 bases fitting TRBD1. The V segment lost 4 bases and the J segment 10 bases; nucleotides outside the gene matches: 5. CDR1 is SGHTA and CDR2 is FQGNSA in the germline V gene. This CDR3 spans 14 amino acids. The CDR3 is CASSSDRGRSPLHF. For the CDR3, the DNA is TGTGCCAGCAGCTCTGACAGGGGGAGGTCACCCCTCCACTTT.

This chain joins TRBV30 and TRBJ2-3, with a weak D call TRBD2 (6 bases). The V end was cut by 2 bases, the J end by 1 base, with 10 bases between. The CDR3 loop spans 14 amino acids. Looked up from germline, CDR1 is GTSNPN and CDR2 is SVGIG (reference sequence). As DNA, the CDR3 is TGTGCCTGGAGTCGGGGGTCTGGCACAGATACGCAGTATTTT. This encodes CAWSRGSGTDTQYF.

The chain couples TRBV2 to TRBJ1-2; the match to TRBD1 covers 7 bases. Per the germline V gene, CDR1 is SNHLY and CDR2 is FYNNEI. The trim removed 7 bases at V and 0 bases at J, leaving 2 bases unmatched. The length of the CDR3 is 13 residues. The CDR3 region has the DNA TGTGCCAGCAACAGGGGATCTAACTATGGCTACACCTTC. Translation: CASNRGSNYGYTF.

This clone was seen a few times. V is TRBV5-1 and J is TRBJ2-2, with D tentatively TRBD2 (6 bases). V lost 3 bases to trimming and J lost 4 bases, with 16 bases between them. Germline V gene sequence: CDR1 SGHRS, CDR2 YFSETQ. CDR3 length equals 16 residues. In DNA, the CDR3 is TGCGCCAGCAGCTCGGAGGGAGGCTCGAGCACCGGGGAGCTGTTTTTT. Its translation is CASSSEGGSSTGELFF.

This clone was counted a single time. The chain links TRBV19 to TRBJ1-1, with 9 bases identical to TRBD1. Germline values: CDR1 LNHDA, CDR2 SQIVND (reference sequence). Trimming removed 5 bases from V and 6 bases from J; junction bases left unmatched: 4. The CDR3 has 13 amino acids. CDR3 coding DNA: TGTGCCAGTAGTGTACGGGACAGGGCTGAAGCTTTCTTT. It specifies CASSVRDRAEAFF.

This clone was recorded a few times. The chain has TRBV4-2 and TRBJ2-5, with TRBD2 matching 7 bases. Germline V lookup: CDR1 LGHNA, CDR2 YNFKEQ. The CDR3 runs to 16 residues. The ends lost 3 bases at V and 7 bases at J; junction bases unmatched: 14. In DNA form, the CDR3 reads TGTGCCAGCAGCCATGGTGGACTCCGGGGGAGGGGGACCCAGTACTTC. Its translation is CASSHGGLRGRGTQYF.

The chain carries TRBV2 and TRBJ2-1; 7 bases align to TRBD2. Germline lookup yields CDR1 SNHLY and CDR2 FYNNEI. The ends lost 8 bases at V and 0 bases at J; junction bases unmatched: 4. This CDR3 comprises 14 residues. This chain's CDR3 is CASYGGSSYNEQFF. CDR3 coding DNA: TGTGCCAGCTACGGGGGGAGCTCCTACAATGAGCAGTTCTTC.

The V call is TRBV30, the J call TRBJ1-5, with D possibly TRBD1 on 5 matching bases. Germline V CDR1 and CDR2: GTSNPN, SVGIG (reference sequence). The CDR3 is made up of 13 amino acids. The ends were cut back, 0 bases at V and 7 bases at J, with 10 bases in the middle. The CDR3: CAWSVNRGQPQHF. The CDR3 region has the DNA TGTGCCTGGAGTGTAAATAGGGGCCAGCCCCAGCATTTT.

The V and J genes are TRBV3-1 (or the pseudogene TRBV3-2) and TRBJ1-2, with a tentative D call TRBD1 (6 bases). This CDR3 has 15 amino acids. Trimming took off 1 base at V and 7 bases at J, with 16 bases between the two ends. Germline V gives CDR1 LGHDT, CDR2 YNNKEL (reference sequence). The CDR3 spells CASSQVGNREGGYTF. The CDR3 region has the DNA TGTGCCAGCAGCCAAGTGGGGAACAGGGAAGGTGGCTACACCTTC.

Sample share makes this clone medium-sized. The V call is TRBV7-9, the J call TRBJ2-7; 13 nucleotides match TRBD2. The junction had 4 bases not matched to a gene; V was cut back by 5 bases and J by 0 bases. The germline V gene has CDR1 SEHNR and CDR2 FQNEAQ (reference sequence). This CDR3 has 16 amino acids. CDR3 protein: CASSLTSGGPSYEQYF. In DNA, the CDR3 is TGTGCCAGCAGCCTGACTAGCGGGGGGCCCTCCTACGAGCAGTACTTC.

This clone was seen more than once but under ten times. The V and J genes are TRBV5-1 and TRBJ2-3; perhaps TRBD2 as D (6 bases). The germline V gene encodes CDR1 SGHRS and CDR2 YFSETQ. This CDR3 has 17 amino acids. Trimming removed 5 bases at V and 0 bases at J, with 19 bases between. This chain's CDR3 is CASRQFGAGISTDTQYF. The CDR3 coding sequence is TGCGCCAGCAGGCAGTTTGGGGCGGGAATAAGCACAGATACGCAGTATTTT.

V usage is TRBV7-2 and J usage is TRBJ1-6; 9 bases line up with TRBD1. V lost 4 bases, J lost 6 bases, and 7 bases stayed unmatched. CDR3 length equals 16 residues. Germline CDR1 and CDR2: SGHTA and FQGNSA. Here the CDR3 reads CASSYRTGASNSPLHF. The DNA for the CDR3 is TGTGCCAGCAGCTATAGGACAGGGGCCTCTAATTCACCCCTCCACTTT.

The chain uses TRBV18 and TRBJ2-7, with a weak D call TRBD2 (5 bases). The ends were cut back, 3 bases at V and 0 bases at J, with 12 bases in the middle. This CDR3 has 15 residues. Germline CDR1 reads KGHSH; CDR2 reads LQKENI. The CDR3 protein is CASSPGYGDSYEQYF. CDR3 bases: TGTGCCAGCTCACCGGGGTACGGGGACTCCTACGAGCAGTACTTC.

The chain has TRBV3-1 (or the pseudogene TRBV3-2) and TRBJ2-1; 8 bases line up with TRBD2. V lost 0 bases to trimming and J lost 3 bases; unmatched junction nucleotides: 7. The length of the CDR3 is 17 residues. The germline V gene encodes CDR1 LGHDT and CDR2 YNNKEL (reference sequence). The CDR3 loop is CASSQDRGGPIYNEQFF. For the CDR3, the DNA is TGTGCCAGCAGCCAAGATCGGGGGGGGCCAATCTACAATGAGCAGTTCTTC.

The rearrangement joins TRBV7-9 to TRBJ2-7; 7 bases match TRBD1. Trimming took 6 bases from V and 1 from J; bases not matched to a gene: 3. The V gene's germline CDR1 is SEHNR and CDR2 FQNEAQ (reference sequence). The CDR3 consists of 13 residues. CDR3 sequence reads: CASSMTGSYEQYF. As DNA, the CDR3 is TGTGCCAGCAGTATGACAGGGTCCTACGAGCAGTACTTC.

This chain uses TRBV6-5 with TRBJ2-7; possibly TRBD1 for D (5 bases). CDR1 is MNHEY and CDR2 is SVGAGI in the germline V gene. V was cut by 8 bases and J by 1 base, with 15 bases left in between. This CDR3 spans 14 amino acids. CDR3 sequence reads: CASEGAAQSYEQYF. DNA for the CDR3: TGTGCCAGCGAAGGGGCTGCACAGTCCTACGAGCAGTACTTC.

The chain has TRBV6-5 and TRBJ1-1; D is unresolved. Germline V gene sequence: CDR1 MNHEY, CDR2 SVGAGI. The V gene lost 6 bases and the J gene lost 0 bases, with 14 bases spanning the gap. The CDR3 spans 15 residues. DNA for the CDR3: TGTGCCAGCAGCTCCTCCGGAGATCTGAACACTGAAGCTTTCTTT. Translating gives CASSSSGDLNTEAFF.

This clone turned up a few times. This sequence joins TRBV5-1 and TRBJ2-7, with 7 bases lining up with TRBD1. The length of the CDR3 is 13 residues. V shed 4 bases, J shed 5 bases, and the junction held 6 bases outside the gene matches. The germline V gene has CDR1 SGHRS and CDR2 YFSETQ. In DNA, the CDR3 is TGCGCCAGCAGCCCACAGGGGTTCGACGAGCAGTACTTC. Translating gives CASSPQGFDEQYF.

In this sample, this clone turned up a few times. This chain uses TRBV5-4 with TRBJ2-7, with 8 positions matching TRBD1. Germline-derived CDR1 and CDR2 are SGHNT and YYREEE (reference sequence). The V gene end was trimmed by 9 bases and the J gene end by 4 bases; junction bases not matched to a gene: 6. The CDR3 extends over 12 amino acids. The CDR3 region has the DNA TGTGCCATAAGGACAGGGCCTTACGAGCAGTACTTC. This sequence encodes CAIRTGPYEQYF.